The subject of this entry is one T cell receptor (beta chain). Its antigen remains unknown. This specimen comes from a study of OX40 agonist ivuxolimab in advanced cancers. Findings and caveats of the study: At doses 0.1 to 3.0 mg/kg, CD4+ and CD8+ clones expanded. On average, CD8+ T cells had more expanded clones than CD4+.

This table comes from immunoSEQ multiplex PCR, and its TCRdb copy is limited to in-frame clones, with some not included. The sample has around 140,000 clones; roughly 91% are singletons. The CDR3 runs to 13 residues. CDR1 and CDR2 (germline): SGHTS, YDEGEE. V lost 4 bases, J lost 2 bases, and 9 bases lay in between. Patients with autoimmune history or systemic immunosuppression were excluded. The chain uses TRBV5-8 and TRBJ1-2; D possibly corresponds to TRBD1 (6 bases). The source of this sequence is an adult with an advanced solid tumor such as melanoma, head and neck, liver or kidney cancer. The sequencing used CD4+ or CD8+ T cells sorted from blood, collected in a trial of the OX40 agonist ivuxolimab. The CDR3 DNA sequence: TGTGCCAGCAGCCAGGACAGAAACTATGGCTACACCTTC. Its translation: CASSQDRNYGYTF. The complete variable domain, with remaining parts taken from reference TRBV5-8 and TRBJ1-2, reads EAGVTQSPTHLIKTRGQQATLRCSPISGHTSVYWYQQALGLGLQFLLWYDEGEERNRGNFPPRFSGRQFPNYSSELNVNALELEDSALYLCASSQDRNYGYTFGSGTRLTVV.